This T cell receptor beta chain was profiled in a study of cytomegalovirus exposure and HLA in healthy donors. Use of 60 Vbeta and 13 Jbeta primers characterized the PCR. Produced via immunoSEQ multiplex PCR; TCRdb's table is partial and in-frame only. The sample yields a few hundred thousand clones, under 80% seen once. Of note for this clone: This same CDR3 is encoded by further DNA sequences in the sample.

The material sequenced was PBMCs. The clonotype originates from a woman aged 25 to 45 in good health and CMV-seronegative.

The CDR3 DNA follows: TGTGCCAGTAGTACTACAGGGGACACTGAAGCTTTCTTT. Translation: CASSTTGDTEAFF. The chain employs TRBV19 and TRBJ1-1; TRBD1 matches at 7 bases. In germline, CDR1 is LNHDA, CDR2 SQIVND (reference sequence). The V and J ends lost 4 bases and 3 bases, in that order; junction bases with no gene match: 2. CDR3 size: 13 residues.